These 22 T cell receptor beta chains were all obtained from the same sample, sequenced in a study of response to subunit inactivated influenza vaccine. Each CDR3 protein is one row after TCRdb ran MiXCR on the RT-PCR reads. Seen here are about 180,000 distinct CDR3 sequences, roughly 10% observed once, and the top ten hold roughly 33%. The sample was CD8+ T cells sorted from PBMCs, taken around 25 months after vaccination. The origin of the receptors is a man aged 50 to 69 who received an inactivated influenza vaccine.

As for this clonotype: Germline and junction disagree at one end, which may indicate a read error. The chain recombines TRBV10-3 with TRBJ2-1; 9 nucleotides line up with TRBD2. The CDR3 contains 17 residues. The germline CDR1 and CDR2 sequences are ENHRY and SYGVKD. CDR3 region: CAISGTLAGASNNEQFF. The DNA for the CDR3 is TGTGCCATCAGTGGAACTTTAGCGGGGGCCTCCAACAATGAGCAGTTCTTC.

The V gene is TRBV6-2 or TRBV6-3, the J gene TRBJ2-1; D unresolved. Germline V gives CDR1 MNHEY, CDR2 SVGEGT. This CDR3 is built from 15 residues. V lost 5 bases, J lost 5 bases, and 16 bases lay in between. The DNA for the CDR3 is TGTGCCAGCAGTGCCGGAAAAATAGGGAACAATGAGCAGTTCTTC. Protein sequence: CASSAGKIGNNEQFF.

The chain joins TRBV4-3 to TRBJ2-7; TRBD2 matches at 12 bases. V dropped 4 bases and J dropped 5; count of bases not matched to a gene: 0. CDR3 length: 13 residues. Germline lookup yields CDR1 LGHNA and CDR2 YSLEER. The DNA for the CDR3 is TGCGCCAGCAGCCGGACTAGCGGGAACGAGCAGTACTTC. The encoded protein is CASSRTSGNEQYF.

This clonotype was picked up a small number of times. CDR3 DNA: TGTGCCAGCAGTCCGGGGTTGCGGGAAACCTACAATGAGCAGTTCTTC. Translated, it gives CASSPGLRETYNEQFF. This sequence joins TRBV7-2 and TRBJ2-1; perhaps TRBD2 as D (6 bases). Germline V lookup: CDR1 SGHTA, CDR2 FQGNSA. The CDR3 length is 16 residues. V lost 6 bases and J lost 2, with 17 bases in between.

This clonotype came up a few times. CDR3 DNA: TGCGCCAGCAGCCAAGTATTCTCAACGGGGACGTGGCCCCTCCACTTT. Amino acid sequence: CASSQVFSTGTWPLHF. The chain has TRBV4-1 and TRBJ1-6; a weak D match, TRBD1 (5 bases). CDR3 size: 16 residues. Germline CDR1 is MGHRA and CDR2 is YSYEKL. Trimming left V 1 base short and J 13 bases short, with 20 bases between.

The V call is TRBV6-2 or TRBV6-3, the J call TRBJ2-1, with TRBD1 matching 8 bases. In germline, CDR1 is MNHEY, CDR2 SVGEGT. The CDR3 covers 13 residues. V was clipped by 5 bases and J by 6 bases; unmatched bases: 3. The CDR3 nucleotides are TGTGCCAGCAGTCCTACAGGGGGCAATGAGCAGTTCTTC. Residues: CASSPTGGNEQFF.

This clonotype was detected a few times. This chain connects TRBV4-2 to TRBJ2-1, with 10 bases matching TRBD2. J gave up 6 bases and V 4 bases, and 6 bases lay outside the gene matches. The CDR3 is 15 residues long. Per the germline V gene, CDR1 is LGHNA and CDR2 is YNFKEQ. CDR3: CASSLSGGAGNEQFF. The CDR3 DNA follows: TGTGCCAGCAGCCTGAGCGGGGGGGCCGGCAATGAGCAGTTCTTC.

This clonotype was counted between two and nine times. This chain joins TRBV7-9 and TRBJ2-1; 11 bases are a match to TRBD2. The CDR3 is 17 residues long. The V gene's germline CDR1 is SEHNR and CDR2 FQNEAQ (reference sequence). The junction had 11 bases not matched to a gene; V was cut back by 8 bases and J by 2 bases. The CDR3 is CASSRGSSGGPYNEQFF. CDR3 DNA sequence: TGTGCCAGCTCGAGGGGATCTAGCGGGGGGCCCTACAATGAGCAGTTCTTC.

The sample holds a few counts of this clonotype. This chain links TRBV27 with TRBJ2-6; D is unclear. The CDR3 sequence is 14 residues long. Germline V gene lookup returns CDR1 MNHEY and CDR2 SMNVEV (reference sequence). Trimming stripped 5 bases from V and 3 bases from J, with 8 bases between. The CDR3 here is CASSAYGGANVLTF. CDR3 in DNA: TGTGCCAGCAGTGCGTATGGTGGGGCCAACGTCCTGACTTTC.

This clonotype was detected many times. The chain joins TRBV4-3 to TRBJ2-3, with TRBD2 matching 8 bases. J was trimmed by 6 bases and V by 0 bases; bases with no gene match: 8. This CDR3 comprises 16 residues. The V gene's germline CDR1 is LGHNA and CDR2 YSLEER. The CDR3 region is CASSQEDGGARDTQYF. The CDR3 coding sequence is TGCGCCAGCAGCCAAGAAGACGGGGGGGCGAGGGATACGCAGTATTTT.

In its sample, this clonotype was seen a few times. The chain recombines TRBV7-6 with TRBJ2-2; 7 bases fit TRBD2. CDR1 is SGHVS, CDR2 FNYEAQ, per germline. The junction had 11 bases not matched to a gene; V was cut back by 4 bases and J by 6 bases. This CDR3 spans 16 amino acids. Written as DNA, the CDR3 is TGTGCCAGCAGCTCCCCGGGGGGACCTAACGCCGGGGAGCTGTTTTTT. This sequence encodes CASSSPGGPNAGELFF.

This clonotype was found a few times. The CDR3 sequence is CSVEADNVYEQYF. The CDR3 DNA is TGCAGCGTTGAGGCGGACAACGTATACGAGCAGTACTTC. The chain employs TRBV29-1 and TRBJ2-7; weak D call: TRBD1 (5 bases). This CDR3 has 13 amino acids. The germline V and J ends were trimmed by 3 bases and 4 bases, with 13 bases remaining between them. Germline loops: CDR1 SQVTM, CDR2 ANQGSEA.

This clonotype was counted only a few times. The genes are TRBV12-3 or TRBV12-4 and TRBJ1-5; weak D call: TRBD1 (5 bases). CDR3 length equals 12 residues. Between the trimmed V and J ends, which lost 6 bases and 5 bases, there was a span of 8 bases. The chain's CDR3 is CASSREDQPQHF. CDR3 nucleotide sequence: TGTGCCAGCAGCAGGGAGGATCAGCCCCAGCATTTT.

The sample holds a few counts of this clonotype. This chain links TRBV30 with TRBJ1-5, with D possibly being TRBD1 (6 bases). Germline V gene lookup returns CDR1 GTSNPN and CDR2 SVGIG (reference sequence). The CDR3 covers 16 residues. V was pared by 2 bases and J by 2 bases, with 16 bases between. The CDR3 loop reads CAWSKGVGIGNQPQHF. CDR3 bases: TGTGCCTGGAGTAAGGGGGTGGGGATCGGCAATCAGCCCCAGCATTTT.

The chain couples TRBV29-1 to TRBJ2-7; 8 nucleotides line up with TRBD2. Germline loops: CDR1 SQVTM, CDR2 ANQGSEA. The CDR3 is 14 amino acids. J lost 5 bases, V lost 6 bases, and 12 bases had no gene match. DNA of the CDR3: TGCAGCGTCAGGAGAACGGGAGGGCCTCACGAGCAGTACTTC. Protein product: CSVRRTGGPHEQYF.

This clonotype was counted between two and nine times. The chain joins TRBV6-2 or TRBV6-3 to TRBJ1-1; D unclear. This CDR3 contains 15 residues. CDR1 and CDR2 (germline): MNHEY, SVGEGT. V lost 2 bases, J lost 0 bases, and 10 bases lay in between. Written as DNA, the CDR3 is TGTGCCAGCAGTTACCGGCAGCTCATGAACACTGAAGCTTTCTTT. Its translation: CASSYRQLMNTEAFF.

By frequency in the sample, this clonotype is medium-sized. The rearrangement links TRBV14 to TRBJ2-5; D not certain. The CDR3 sequence is 13 residues long. V gave up 0 bases and J gave up 5 bases, with 7 bases separating them. From germline, CDR1 is SGHDN and CDR2 FVKESK. Here the CDR3 DNA reads TGTGCCAGCAGCCAAGATGGGTACGAGACCCAGTACTTC. It yields the protein CASSQDGYETQYF.

V usage is TRBV20-1 and J usage is TRBJ1-5, with D perhaps matching TRBD1 (5 bases). CDR1 is DFQATT and CDR2 is SNEGSKA in the germline V gene (reference sequence). This CDR3 is built from 17 residues. Trimming took off 0 bases at V and 0 bases at J, with 15 bases between the two ends. The CDR3 nucleotides read TGCAGTGCTAGAGATTACTTAGCAGGGAATAGCAATCAGCCCCAGCATTTT. Amino acid sequence: CSARDYLAGNSNQPQHF.

The chain combines TRBV7-2 with TRBJ1-1; D remains ambiguous. The length of the CDR3 is 12 residues. The germline V gene has CDR1 SGHTA and CDR2 FQGNSA. Trimming removed 3 bases from V and 3 bases from J, with 5 bases in between. The CDR3 DNA reads as TGTGCCAGCAGCTTTGGATACACTGAAGCTTTCTTT. Amino acid sequence: CASSFGYTEAFF.

Ten or more counts support this clonotype. The genes are TRBV15 and TRBJ2-1; tentatively, D is TRBD1 (6 bases). The V end was cut by 5 bases, the J end by 0 bases, with 14 bases between. The CDR3 sequence is 16 residues long. CDR1 LNHNV and CDR2 YYDKDF come from the germline V gene (reference sequence). CDR3 coding DNA: TGTGCCACCAGCGAGGGGGAACGATACTCCTACAATGAGCAGTTCTTC. It yields the protein CATSEGERYSYNEQFF.

The chain links TRBV10-3 to TRBJ2-7, with D perhaps assigned TRBD1 or TRBD2 (5 bases each). The CDR3 has 14 residues. CDR1 ENHRY and CDR2 SYGVKD come from the germline V gene. Trimming took off 5 bases at V and 2 bases at J, with 13 bases between the two ends. The CDR3 sequence is CAISLRDPPYEQYF. The CDR3 nucleotides are TGTGCCATCAGTCTCCGGGACCCACCCTACGAGCAGTACTTC.

This clonotype was counted ten times or more. V gene TRBV29-1 combines with J gene TRBJ2-1; D perhaps matches TRBD2 (6 bases). Trimming left V 5 bases short and J 7 bases short, with 15 bases between. This CDR3 spans 13 amino acids. The germline V gene has CDR1 SQVTM and CDR2 ANQGSEA. CDR3 DNA sequence: TGCAGCGTTCTTGGAGGGGTCAAGAATGAGCAGTTCTTC. It encodes CSVLGGVKNEQFF.